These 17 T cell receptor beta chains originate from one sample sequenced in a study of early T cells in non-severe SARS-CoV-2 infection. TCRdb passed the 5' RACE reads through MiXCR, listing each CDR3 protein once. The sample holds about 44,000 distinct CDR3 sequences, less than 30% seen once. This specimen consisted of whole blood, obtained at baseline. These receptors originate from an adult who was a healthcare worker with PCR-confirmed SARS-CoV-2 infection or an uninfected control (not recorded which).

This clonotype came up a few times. CDR3 DNA: TGTGCCAGCAGCGGGGGTCCCTCGAATGAGCAGTTCTTC. Amino acid sequence: CASSGGPSNEQFF. V is TRBV12-3 or TRBV12-4 and J is TRBJ2-1, with D possibly TRBD2 on 6 matching bases. The CDR3 extends over 13 amino acids. Trimming removed 6 bases from V and 7 bases from J, with 13 bases in between.

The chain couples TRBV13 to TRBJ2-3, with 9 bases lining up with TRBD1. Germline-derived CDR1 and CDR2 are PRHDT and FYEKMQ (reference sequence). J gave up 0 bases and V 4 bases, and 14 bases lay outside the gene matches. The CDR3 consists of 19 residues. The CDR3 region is CASSSPGQGFEISTDTQYF. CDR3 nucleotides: TGTGCCAGCAGCTCGCCGGGACAGGGTTTCGAGATTAGCACAGATACGCAGTATTTT.

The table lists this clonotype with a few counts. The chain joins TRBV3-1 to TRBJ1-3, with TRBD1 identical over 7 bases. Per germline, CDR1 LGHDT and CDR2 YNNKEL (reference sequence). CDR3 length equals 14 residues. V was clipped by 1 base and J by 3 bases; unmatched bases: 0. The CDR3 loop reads CASSQGQGGNTIYF. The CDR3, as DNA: TGTGCCAGCAGCCAAGGACAGGGTGGAAACACCATATATTTT.

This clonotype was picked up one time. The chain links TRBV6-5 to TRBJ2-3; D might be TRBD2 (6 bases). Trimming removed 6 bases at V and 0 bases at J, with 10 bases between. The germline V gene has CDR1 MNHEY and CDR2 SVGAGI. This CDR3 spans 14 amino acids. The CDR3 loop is CASSPRGSTDTQYF. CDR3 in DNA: TGTGCCAGCAGCCCCCGGGGGAGCACAGATACGCAGTATTTT.

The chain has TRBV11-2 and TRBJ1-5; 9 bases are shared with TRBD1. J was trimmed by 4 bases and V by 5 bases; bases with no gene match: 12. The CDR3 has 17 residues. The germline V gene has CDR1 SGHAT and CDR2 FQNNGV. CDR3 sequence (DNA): TGTGCCAGCAGCCAAGGGGCCCACAGGGGGCCTAATCAGCCCCAGCATTTT. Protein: CASSQGAHRGPNQPQHF. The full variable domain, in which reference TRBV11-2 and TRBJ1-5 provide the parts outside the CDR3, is EAGVAQSPRYKIIEKRQSVAFWCNPISGHATLYWYQQILGQGPKLLIQFQNNGVVDDSQLPKDRFSAERLKGVDSTLKIQPAKLEDSAVYLCASSQGAHRGPNQPQHFGDGTRLSIL.

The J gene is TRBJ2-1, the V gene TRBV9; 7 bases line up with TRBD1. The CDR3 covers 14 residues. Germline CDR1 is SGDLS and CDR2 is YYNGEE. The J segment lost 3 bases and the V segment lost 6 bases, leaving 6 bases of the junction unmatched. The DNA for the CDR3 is TGTGCCAGCAACACAGGGGACGACTACAATGAGCAGTTCTTC. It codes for CASNTGDDYNEQFF.

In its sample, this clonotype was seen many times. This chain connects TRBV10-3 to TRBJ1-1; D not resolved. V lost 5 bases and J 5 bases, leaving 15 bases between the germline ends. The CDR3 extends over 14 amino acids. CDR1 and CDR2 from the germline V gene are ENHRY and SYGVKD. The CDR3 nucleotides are TGTGCCATCAGTAGTCCAGGACGCGTTACTGAAGCTTTCTTT. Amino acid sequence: CAISSPGRVTEAFF.

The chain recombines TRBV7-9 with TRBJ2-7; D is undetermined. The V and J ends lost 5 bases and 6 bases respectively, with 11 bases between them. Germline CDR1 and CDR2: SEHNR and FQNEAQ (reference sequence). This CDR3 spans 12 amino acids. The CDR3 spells CASSAGTTEQYF. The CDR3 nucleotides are TGTGCCAGCAGCGCAGGCACCACCGAGCAGTACTTC.

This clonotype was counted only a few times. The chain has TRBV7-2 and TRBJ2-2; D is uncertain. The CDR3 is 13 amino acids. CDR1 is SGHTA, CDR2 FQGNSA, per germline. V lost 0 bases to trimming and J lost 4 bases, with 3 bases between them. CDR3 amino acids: CASSLAGTGELFF. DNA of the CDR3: TGTGCCAGCAGCTTAGCAGGCACCGGGGAGCTGTTTTTT.

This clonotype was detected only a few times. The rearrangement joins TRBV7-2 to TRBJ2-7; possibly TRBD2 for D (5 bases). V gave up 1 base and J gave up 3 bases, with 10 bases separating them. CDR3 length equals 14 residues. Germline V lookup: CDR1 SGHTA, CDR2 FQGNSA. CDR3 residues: CASSLVIRGYEQYF. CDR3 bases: TGTGCCAGCAGCTTAGTAATACGGGGCTACGAGCAGTACTTC.

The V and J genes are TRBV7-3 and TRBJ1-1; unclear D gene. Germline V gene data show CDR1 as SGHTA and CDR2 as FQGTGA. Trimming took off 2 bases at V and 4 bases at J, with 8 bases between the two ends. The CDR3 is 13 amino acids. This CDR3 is CASSLLSGTEAFF. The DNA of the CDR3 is TGTGCCAGCAGCTTACTTTCGGGCACTGAAGCTTTCTTT.

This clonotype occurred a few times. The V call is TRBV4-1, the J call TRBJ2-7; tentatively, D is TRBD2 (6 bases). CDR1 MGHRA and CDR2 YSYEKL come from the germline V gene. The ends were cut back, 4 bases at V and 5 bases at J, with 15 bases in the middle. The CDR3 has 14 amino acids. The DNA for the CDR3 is TGCGCCAGCAGCCTCTCCCGGAGGAGGGACGAGCAGTACTTC. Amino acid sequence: CASSLSRRRDEQYF.

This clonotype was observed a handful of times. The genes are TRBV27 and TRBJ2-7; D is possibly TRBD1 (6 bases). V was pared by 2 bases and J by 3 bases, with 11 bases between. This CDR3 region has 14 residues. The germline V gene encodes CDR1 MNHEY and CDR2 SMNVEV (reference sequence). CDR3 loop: CASSLRGTLYEQYF. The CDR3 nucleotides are TGTGCCAGCAGTTTAAGGGGGACCCTCTACGAGCAGTACTTC.

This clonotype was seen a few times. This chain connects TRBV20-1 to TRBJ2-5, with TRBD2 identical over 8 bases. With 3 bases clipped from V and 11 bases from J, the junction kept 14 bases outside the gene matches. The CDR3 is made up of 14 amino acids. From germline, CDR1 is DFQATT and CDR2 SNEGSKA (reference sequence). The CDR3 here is CSASIGSGGSTQYF. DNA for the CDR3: TGCAGTGCTAGTATTGGCAGCGGGGGCTCTACTCAGTACTTC.

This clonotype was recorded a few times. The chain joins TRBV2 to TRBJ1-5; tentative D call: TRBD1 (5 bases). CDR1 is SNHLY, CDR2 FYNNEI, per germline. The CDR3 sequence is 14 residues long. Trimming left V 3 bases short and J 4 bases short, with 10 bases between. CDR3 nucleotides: TGTGCCAGCAGTGATTGGGGGGGAAATCAGCCCCAGCATTTT. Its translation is CASSDWGGNQPQHF.

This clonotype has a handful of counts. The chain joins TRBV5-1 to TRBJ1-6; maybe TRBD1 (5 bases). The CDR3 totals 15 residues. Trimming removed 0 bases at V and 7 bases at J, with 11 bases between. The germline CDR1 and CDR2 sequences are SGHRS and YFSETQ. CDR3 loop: CASSLDTGANSPLHF. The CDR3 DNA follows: TGCGCCAGCAGCTTGGATACAGGTGCGAATTCACCCCTCCACTTT.

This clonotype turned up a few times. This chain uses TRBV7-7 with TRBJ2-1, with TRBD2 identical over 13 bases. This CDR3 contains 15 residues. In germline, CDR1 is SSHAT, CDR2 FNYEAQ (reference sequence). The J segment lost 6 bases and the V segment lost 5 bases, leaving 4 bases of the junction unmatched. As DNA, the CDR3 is TGTGCCAGCAGCCTGGGACTAGCGGGACCCAATGAGCAGTTCTTC. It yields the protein CASSLGLAGPNEQFF.